These T cell receptor beta chains were read from a single sample in a study of T-cell memory formation after mild COVID-19. TCRdb itself ran the 5' RACE reads through MiXCR, one entry per CDR3 protein. The sample records more than 400,000 distinct CDR3 sequences, about 20% being singletons. Sequenced material: PBMCs or a T cell subset sorted from them (not recorded which). All receptors derive from an adult woman who had mild COVID-19 (a few samples of this study predate the infection). Cell type and time point are not known. CDR3s include the opening cysteine and the closing phenylalanine or tryptophan. D genes are given only for firm matches. Clone sizes are given selectively: once, few, many, or a class where the clone is expanded.

d_gene | j_gene | abundance | v_gene | CDR3aa | CDR3nt
. | TRBJ1-5 | few | TRBV4-1 | CASSQENTQGNQPQHF | TGCGCCAGCAGCCAAGAGAATACCCAGGGAAATCAGCCCCAGCATTTT
TRBD1 | TRBJ2-3 | few | TRBV24-1 | CATSDHPQGLVSYF | TGTGCCACCAGTGACCACCCACAGGGGCTGGTTTCGTATTTT
TRBD2 | TRBJ2-1 | . | TRBV9 | CASSSSGASYNEQFF | TGTGCCAGCAGCTCTAGCGGGGCCTCCTACAATGAGCAGTTCTTC
. | TRBJ2-1 | few | TRBV7-9 | CASSLAGSDPRWSYNEQFF | TGTGCCAGCAGCTTAGCCGGGAGTGACCCAAGATGGTCCTACAATGAGCAGTTCTTC
. | TRBJ2-1 | few | TRBV11-2 | CASSLDRGPSYNEQFF | TGTGCCAGCAGCTTAGACCGGGGGCCTTCCTACAATGAGCAGTTCTTC
. | TRBJ1-2 | . | TRBV6-5 | CASRRAPQSPYGYTF | TGTGCCAGCAGACGGGCCCCCCAGAGCCCCTATGGCTACACCTTC
. | TRBJ2-7 | . | TRBV29-1 | CSVGLAGAGYEQYF | TGCAGCGTTGGACTGGCGGGGGCCGGGTACGAGCAGTACTTC
TRBD2 | TRBJ2-7 | . | TRBV12-3/TRBV12-4 | CASNPGLAGVKEQYF | TGTGCCAGCAATCCCGGACTAGCGGGAGTAAAAGAGCAGTACTTC
. | TRBJ2-5 | . | TRBV3-1 | CASSRRDEQETQYF | TGTGCCAGCAGCCGCCGGGATGAGCAAGAGACCCAGTACTTC
TRBD2 | TRBJ2-1 | few | TRBV5-1 | CASSQGLAGGSDEQFF | TGCGCCAGCAGCCAGGGACTAGCGGGGGGCAGCGATGAGCAGTTCTTC
. | TRBJ2-7 | . | TRBV7-9 | CAGRDGGSQYF | TGCGCGGGCAGGGATGGTGGTAGTCAGTACTTC
. | TRBJ2-2 | few | TRBV6-1 | CASSTVGVTGELFF | TGTGCCAGCAGTACTGTCGGGGTAACCGGGGAGCTGTTTTTT
. | TRBJ1-6 | . | TRBV6-5 | CASSHSGAGDINSPLHF | TGTGCCAGCAGCCACAGCGGGGCCGGGGATATCAATTCACCCCTCCACTTT
TRBD2 | TRBJ2-5 | . | TRBV24-1 | CATSGAAGVSQETQYF | TGTGCCACCAGTGGCGCCGCGGGGGTATCACAAGAGACCCAGTACTTC
. | TRBJ2-4 | . | TRBV5-1 | CASSLWGLGRENIQYF | TGCGCCAGCAGCTTGTGGGGACTCGGGCGGGAAAACATTCAGTACTTC
TRBD2 | TRBJ2-2 | many | TRBV24-1 | CATSPPLSGEQAGELFF | TGTGCCACCAGCCCGCCCCTTAGCGGGGAGCAGGCCGGGGAGCTGTTTTTT
. | TRBJ2-2 | . | TRBV6-5 | CASSRDAYTGELFF | TGTGCCAGCAGTCGGGACGCGTACACCGGGGAGCTGTTTTTT
. | TRBJ2-1 | few | TRBV20-1 | CSATTGSTMFF | TGCAGTGCTACGACAGGATCTACAATGTTCTTC
. | TRBJ2-3 | . | TRBV18 | CASSPLGVSDTQYF | TGTGCCAGCTCACCACTTGGGGTATCAGATACGCAGTATTTT
TRBD1 | TRBJ1-1 | many | TRBV5-1 | CASSLDRGNTEAFF | TGTGCCAGCAGTTTGGACAGGGGGAACACTGAAGCTTTCTTT
. | TRBJ1-1 | few | TRBV5-1 | CASSLNPATEAFF | TGCGCCAGCAGCTTGAACCCCGCGACTGAAGCTTTCTTT
. | TRBJ2-6 | few | TRBV12-3/TRBV12-4 | CASSSSSDSLISGANVLTF | TGTGCCAGCAGCTCAAGTTCGGACAGTCTGATCTCTGGGGCCAACGTCCTGACTTTC
TRBD1 | TRBJ2-7 | . | TRBV7-6 | CASGRETGHYEQYF | TGTGCCAGCGGCCGTGAGACAGGGCACTACGAGCAGTACTTC
TRBD1 | TRBJ2-7 | . | TRBV13 | CASSVAGQGRDEQYF | TGTGCCAGCAGCGTAGCCGGACAGGGACGGGACGAGCAGTACTTC
. | TRBJ1-2 | . | TRBV7-9 | CASSLSDTGYGYTF | TGTGCCAGCAGCTTATCGGACACGGGCTATGGCTACACCTTC
. | TRBJ1-3 | few | TRBV9 | CASSVAGGGNTIYF | TGTGCCAGCAGCGTAGCCGGGGGGGGAAACACCATATATTTT
. | TRBJ1-1 | once | TRBV19 | CASTARRQWGITEAFF | TGTGCCAGTACCGCACGCAGACAGTGGGGCATCACTGAAGCTTTCTTT
. | TRBJ1-6 | . | TRBV20-1 | CSARVGGSYNSPLHF | TGCAGTGCTAGAGTGGGGGGCTCCTATAATTCACCCCTCCACTTT
. | TRBJ2-7 | few | TRBV6-5 | CASSAINSYEQYF | TGTGCCAGCAGTGCCATCAACTCCTACGAGCAGTACTTC
. | TRBJ2-4 | few | TRBV20-1 | CSASWPSALLRAKNIQYF | TGCAGTGCTAGCTGGCCTAGCGCCCTTCTCCGAGCCAAAAACATTCAGTACTTC
TRBD1 | TRBJ2-2 | few | TRBV9 | CASSEGTVSTGELFF | TGTGCCAGCAGCGAAGGGACAGTATCTACCGGGGAGCTGTTTTTT
. | TRBJ2-7 | . | TRBV5-5 | CASSDPGTSYEQYF | TGTGCCAGCAGCGATCCGGGGACCTCCTACGAGCAGTACTTC
. | TRBJ2-3 | few | TRBV9 | CASSFRGDYDPDLHTQYF | TGTGCCAGCAGCTTCAGGGGGGACTACGACCCGGATCTTCATACGCAGTATTTT
TRBD2 | TRBJ2-1 | . | TRBV11-2 | CASSPTLSGGAGGNEQFF | TGTGCCAGCAGCCCAACCCTTAGCGGGGGGGCCGGAGGGAATGAGCAGTTCTTC
. | TRBJ2-5 | . | TRBV12-3/TRBV12-4 | CASWGARGREGETQYF | TGTGCCAGCTGGGGGGCCCGGGGGCGCGAGGGAGAGACCCAGTACTTC
. | TRBJ2-5 | many | TRBV4-1 | CASSQGEGTFQETQYF | TGCGCCAGCAGCCAAGGTGAGGGAACTTTCCAAGAGACCCAGTACTTC
. | TRBJ1-1 | . | TRBV6-2/TRBV6-3 | CASITQGTNTEAFF | TGTGCCAGCATTACCCAAGGGACGAACACTGAAGCTTTCTTT
. | TRBJ1-1 | . | TRBV3-1 | CASSRRDGGRNTEAFF | TGTGCCAGCAGCCGTAGGGACGGTGGAAGGAACACTGAAGCTTTCTTT
. | TRBJ1-4 | . | TRBV18 | CASSRDTEGGKLFF | TGTGCCAGCTCTAGGGACACCGAAGGAGGAAAACTGTTTTTT
TRBD1 | TRBJ2-3 | . | TRBV6-2/TRBV6-3 | CASSYRRDREYF | TGTGCCAGCAGTTATCGCCGGGACAGGGAGTATTTT
TRBD2 | TRBJ2-7 | few | TRBV2 | CASTRQGSGYEQYF | TGTGCCAGCACCCGGCAGGGTAGCGGGTACGAGCAGTACTTC
. | TRBJ2-2 | few | TRBV7-6 | CASSLGIGREDPGELFF | TGTGCCAGCAGCTTAGGGATTGGGCGAGAGGATCCCGGGGAGCTGTTTTTT
TRBD2 | TRBJ2-1 | . | TRBV19 | CASSFWAGGHLRDEQFF | TGTGCCAGTAGCTTCTGGGCGGGAGGGCACTTAAGGGATGAGCAGTTCTTC
. | TRBJ1-2 | . | TRBV5-6 | CASSFTQEYGYTF | TGTGCCAGCAGCTTTACACAGGAATATGGCTACACCTTC
TRBD2 | TRBJ2-7 | . | TRBV19 | CASSIAGTSSHEQYF | TGTGCCAGTAGTATCGCCGGGACTAGCTCCCACGAGCAGTACTTC
TRBD2 | TRBJ2-3 | few | TRBV29-1 | CSVGGTSGTDTQYF | TGCAGCGTTGGCGGGACTAGCGGCACAGATACGCAGTATTTT
TRBD1 | TRBJ2-1 | . | TRBV12-3/TRBV12-4 | CASSPSGGRNEQFF | TGTGCCAGCAGTCCATCAGGGGGAAGGAATGAGCAGTTCTTC
TRBD1 | TRBJ2-7 | . | TRBV18 | CASSPGTANSYEQYF | TGTGCCAGCTCACCCGGGACAGCCAACTCCTACGAGCAGTACTTC
TRBD1 | TRBJ2-7 | few | TRBV29-1 | CSVAPGQGIYEQYF | TGCAGCGTCGCTCCGGGACAGGGGATTTACGAGCAGTACTTC
. | TRBJ1-5 | few | TRBV30 | CAWSVSAGGGQPQHF | TGTGCCTGGAGTGTATCCGCCGGGGGGGGACAGCCCCAGCATTTT
. | TRBJ2-7 | . | TRBV5-1 | CASSLDETGYEQYF | TGCGCCAGCAGCTTGGACGAGACGGGCTACGAGCAGTACTTC
. | TRBJ2-1 | . | TRBV4-1 | CASSQEEVEYNEQFF | TGCGCCAGCAGCCAAGAAGAGGTCGAATACAATGAGCAGTTCTTC
TRBD1 | TRBJ1-1 | . | TRBV25-1 | CASSDRGSYTEAFF | TGTGCCAGCAGCGACAGGGGATCATACACTGAAGCTTTCTTT
TRBD2 | TRBJ2-3 | few | TRBV7-6 | CASSLAGRGDTQYF | TGTGCCAGCAGCTTAGCGGGGAGGGGAGATACGCAGTATTTT
TRBD2 | TRBJ2-7 | few | TRBV14 | CASSQNLAGVQRFAEQYF | TGTGCCAGCAGCCAAAATCTAGCGGGAGTCCAACGTTTTGCCGAGCAGTACTTC
. | TRBJ1-2 | few | TRBV7-2 | CASSPTGEPYGYTF | TGTGCCAGCAGCCCCACGGGGGAGCCCTATGGCTACACCTTC
TRBD1 | TRBJ2-3 | few | TRBV12-3/TRBV12-4 | CASSDRDRGTDTQYF | TGTGCCAGCAGTGACCGGGACAGGGGCACAGATACGCAGTATTTT